One and the same sample provided the 24 T cell receptor beta chains below, sequenced in a study of T-cell reconstitution after alpha-beta-depleted transplantation in children. Preparing the TCRbeta library involved the use of unique molecular identifiers. TCRdb re-analysed the PCR reads in MiXCR, keeping a single row per CDR3 protein. This sample carries approximately 290,000 distinct CDR3 sequences, approximately 10% of them seen once, and the ten largest clones take about a quarter. Source: peripheral blood, taken 180 days after TCRalphabeta/CD19-depleted stem cell transplant. These receptors came from a male patient aged 2-15 years who had a stem cell transplant for chronic granulomatous disease, so the T cells may come from the graft donor.

The sample holds many counts of this clonotype. This chain connects TRBV5-8 to TRBJ1-4; D not certain. The ends were cut back, 6 bases at V and 4 bases at J, with 19 bases in the middle. Germline V gene lookup returns CDR1 SGHTS and CDR2 YDEGEE. The CDR3 consists of 16 residues. Written as DNA, the CDR3 is TGTGCCAGCATCACCCCATCGGGCCTACATAATGAAAAACTGTTTTTT. It is translated as CASITPSGLHNEKLFF.

The CDR3 loop reads CASSKAQTATNEKLFF. In DNA, the CDR3 is TGTGCCAGTAGTAAGGCGCAAACCGCAACTAATGAAAAACTGTTTTTT. V gene TRBV19 combines with J gene TRBJ1-4, with D unclear. The CDR3 spans 16 residues. The germline gives CDR1 LNHDA, CDR2 SQIVND (reference sequence). The V end was cut by 4 bases, the J end by 0 bases, with 12 bases between.

The CDR3 nucleotides read TGTGCCAGCAGTGGGGGACGTGCGGAGGTCCATACGCAGTATTTT. This codes for CASSGGRAEVHTQYF. The J gene is TRBJ2-3, the V gene TRBV12-3 or TRBV12-4; D tentatively fits TRBD1 or TRBD2 (5 bases each). Trimming stripped 5 bases from V and 7 bases from J, with 19 bases between. The CDR3 extends over 15 amino acids.

There are many counts of this clonotype. The chain uses TRBV7-2 and TRBJ1-5; D is perhaps TRBD1 (5 bases). The V gene's germline CDR1 is SGHTA and CDR2 FQGNSA. The CDR3 extends over 14 amino acids. V was clipped by 4 bases and J by 1 base, with 8 bases between them. CDR3 coding DNA: TGTGCCAGCAGCTCAGGGATGAGCAATCAGCCCCAGCATTTT. Residues: CASSSGMSNQPQHF.

This clonotype was recorded at least ten times. V and J are TRBV5-5 and TRBJ1-1, with TRBD1 as a possible D gene (5 bases). The CDR3 loop spans 12 amino acids. The V and J ends lost 2 bases and 9 bases respectively, with 11 bases between them. Germline V gives CDR1 SGHKS, CDR2 YYEKEE (reference sequence). The CDR3 nucleotides are TGTGCCAGCAGCTTTGCACAGGAGAAAGCTTTCTTT. It is translated as CASSFAQEKAFF.

This clonotype has at least ten counts. V gene TRBV10-3 combines with J gene TRBJ2-5; D is undetermined. Trimming stripped 7 bases from V and 5 bases from J, with 14 bases between. This CDR3 region has 13 residues. The germline CDR1 and CDR2 sequences are ENHRY and SYGVKD. As DNA, the CDR3 is TGTGCCATCAATTATCTTCGGGCGGAGACCCAGTACTTC. The encoded protein is CAINYLRAETQYF.

This clonotype showed up many times. The junction departs from germline at one end; a sequencing error may be responsible. This chain joins TRBV12-3 or TRBV12-4 and TRBJ2-2; D is unresolved. This CDR3 is 12 amino acids long. DNA for the CDR3: TGTGCCAGCAGCTTAGGAACTGGAGAGCTGTTTTTT. Translated: CASSLGTGELFF.

This clonotype has a count of ten or more. V is TRBV28 and J is TRBJ2-7, with 12 bases lining up with TRBD2. CDR1 and CDR2 from the germline V gene are MDHEN and SYDVKM. The CDR3 sequence is 17 residues long. V was clipped by 2 bases and J by 6 bases; unmatched bases: 11. The CDR3, as DNA: TGTGCCAGCAGTTTAGTGACTAGCGGGAGAAGATCGGCCGAGCAGTACTTC. The encoded protein is CASSLVTSGRRSAEQYF.

There are many counts of this clonotype. The rearrangement uses TRBV27 and TRBJ2-3; possible D gene TRBD2, 5 bases. This CDR3 contains 15 residues. Deletions cut 3 bases from V and 4 bases from J, with 14 bases between. Germline CDR1 and CDR2: MNHEY and SMNVEV (reference sequence). CDR3: CASSFRRAGSDTQYF. CDR3 DNA sequence: TGTGCCAGCAGTTTCCGGCGGGCCGGGTCAGATACGCAGTATTTT.

This clonotype has a count of ten or more. Written as DNA, the CDR3 is TGCAGTGCCATAACACAGGGAGTAAAAGAGACCCAGTACTTC. Translating it yields CSAITQGVKETQYF. V and J are TRBV20-1 and TRBJ2-5; a weak D match, TRBD1 (6 bases). The germline V and J ends were trimmed by 6 bases and 3 bases, with 17 bases remaining between them. This CDR3 is 14 amino acids long. Germline V CDR1 and CDR2: DFQATT, SNEGSKA (reference sequence).

This clonotype appeared many times. The CDR3 loop reads CSVELGTAEAFF. The CDR3, as DNA: TGCAGCGTTGAGCTCGGTACTGCTGAAGCTTTCTTT. This sequence joins TRBV29-1 and TRBJ1-1, with D hard to call. The CDR3 totals 12 residues. Germline assignment: CDR1 SQVTM and CDR2 ANQGSEA. V gave up 3 bases and J gave up 6 bases, with 11 bases separating them.

This clonotype was observed at least ten times. The chain has TRBV5-1 and TRBJ2-1; the D gene could be TRBD1 or TRBD2 (5 bases each). CDR1 is SGHRS, CDR2 YFSETQ, per germline. The CDR3 is made up of 15 amino acids. V was clipped by 0 bases and J by 2 bases, with 9 bases between them. CDR3 DNA: TGCGCCAGCAGCTTGGCTCGGGGACCCTACAATGAGCAGTTCTTC. The encoded protein is CASSLARGPYNEQFF.

Of note for this clonotype: One base away lies a much larger clone, so this may be a sequencing read error. The J gene is TRBJ2-1, the V gene TRBV20-1; 10 nucleotides agree with TRBD1. The CDR3 is made up of 15 amino acids. Per germline, CDR1 DFQATT and CDR2 SNEGSKA (reference sequence). This CDR3 is CSGRHAGTGDPEQLF. The CDR3, as DNA: TGCAGTGGCCGCCATGCCGGGACAGGGGACCCTGAGCAGCTCTTC.

This clonotype was counted at least ten times. The rearrangement uses TRBV6-2 or TRBV6-3 and TRBJ2-2; D is unresolved. Per the germline V gene, CDR1 is MNHEY and CDR2 is SVGEGT. CDR3 length: 14 residues. Trimming removed 7 bases at V and 4 bases at J, with 13 bases between. The CDR3 DNA reads as TGTGCCAGCAACCTGGCAACCCGCACCGGGGAGCTGTTTTTT. As protein: CASNLATRTGELFF.

This clonotype has at least ten counts. The genes are TRBV7-8 and TRBJ2-5, with D perhaps TRBD2 (5 bases). The CDR3 length is 13 residues. CDR1 and CDR2 from the germline V gene are SGHVS and FQNEAQ. Trimming shortened V by 5 bases and J by 5 bases, and 12 bases separated the two germline ends. This chain's CDR3 is CASSTGSGETQYF. The CDR3 DNA is TGTGCCAGCAGCACGGGATCTGGGGAGACCCAGTACTTC.

The V call is TRBV4-1, the J call TRBJ2-2; maybe TRBD2 (5 bases). Germline values: CDR1 MGHRA, CDR2 YSYEKL. This CDR3 has 17 residues. V gave up 1 base and J gave up 16 bases, with 28 bases separating them. CDR3 DNA sequence: TGCGCCAGCAGCCAAGGCATTGTCGGGGTGAGCGCCGGGAAGCCGTTTTTT. Its translation: CASSQGIVGVSAGKPFF.

This clonotype was counted many times. This chain joins TRBV5-1 and TRBJ2-4, with unresolved D. Per germline, CDR1 SGHRS and CDR2 YFSETQ. Trimming pared 3 bases from V and 8 bases from J, leaving 12 bases between. The CDR3 has 13 residues. CDR3 bases: TGCGCCAGCAGCTCAGGTGACCGGGACATTCAGTACTTC. It yields the protein CASSSGDRDIQYF. Full variable domain (remainder filled in from reference TRBV5-1 and TRBJ2-4): KAGVTQTPRYLIKTRGQQVTLSCSPISGHRSVSWYQQTPGQGLQFLFEYFSETQRNKGNFPGRFSGRQFSNSRSEMNVSTLELGDSALYLCASSSGDRDIQYFGAGTRLSVL.

There are many counts of this clonotype. This CDR3 is CASSPTLWDTQYF. CDR3 DNA: TGTGCCAGCAGCCCAACTCTATGGGATACGCAGTATTTT. This sequence joins TRBV9 and TRBJ2-3, with D hard to call. Trimming cost V 4 bases and J 6 bases, with 12 bases left between them. From germline, CDR1 is SGDLS and CDR2 YYNGEE. This CDR3 is built from 13 residues.

In its sample, this clonotype was seen many times. The chain couples TRBV5-1 to TRBJ2-3; TRBD1 aligns across 7 bases. CDR3 length: 14 amino acids. The germline CDR1 and CDR2 sequences are SGHRS and YFSETQ. The V gene end was trimmed by 4 bases and the J gene end by 4 bases; junction bases not matched to a gene: 6. This CDR3 reads CASSAGQAPDTQYF. As DNA, the CDR3 is TGCGCCAGCAGCGCTGGACAGGCCCCAGATACGCAGTATTTT.

This clonotype was observed at least ten times. The V and J genes are TRBV3-1 and TRBJ2-7, with TRBD2 identical over 11 bases. With V trimmed by 7 bases and J by 4 bases, 12 bases remained unmatched. The V gene's germline CDR1 is LGHDT and CDR2 YNNKEL (reference sequence). The CDR3 sequence is 16 residues long. CDR3 coding DNA: TGTGCCAGCACCTCCACCCGGGCTAGCGGGAGGTACGAGCAGTACTTC. Protein product: CASTSTRASGRYEQYF.

This clonotype was counted at least ten times. V usage is TRBV4-2 and J usage is TRBJ1-6; possibly TRBD1 for D (5 bases). CDR1 LGHNA and CDR2 YNFKEQ come from the germline V gene. This CDR3 spans 13 amino acids. V lost 1 base and J 10 bases, leaving 8 bases between the germline ends. CDR3 loop: CASSQVGESPLHF. CDR3 DNA sequence: TGTGCCAGCAGCCAAGTGGGGGAATCACCCCTCCACTTT.

Many counts were recorded for this clonotype. The gene calls are TRBV20-1 and TRBJ1-2, with D perhaps TRBD1 (5 bases). This CDR3 region has 13 residues. V shed 0 bases and J shed 5 bases, with 10 bases lying between them. Germline V gives CDR1 DFQATT, CDR2 SNEGSKA (reference sequence). The CDR3 reads CSARDPGFYGYTF. The CDR3 nucleotides read TGCAGTGCTAGAGATCCAGGGTTTTATGGCTACACCTTC.

This clonotype was found many times. The chain couples TRBV18 to TRBJ1-2; TRBD1 aligns across 7 bases. CDR3 length: 14 amino acids. Trimming cost V 3 bases and J 2 bases; bases outside gene matches: 3. Germline loops: CDR1 KGHSH, CDR2 LQKENI. The DNA for the CDR3 is TGTGCCAGCTCACCCACGACAGGGAACTATGGCTACACCTTC. Encoded protein: CASSPTTGNYGYTF.

This clonotype was observed a few times. The V and J genes are TRBV7-8 and TRBJ2-7, with unresolved D. The CDR3 extends over 12 amino acids. The germline V and J ends were trimmed by 8 bases and 2 bases, with 10 bases remaining between them. Germline loops: CDR1 SGHVS, CDR2 FQNEAQ. This CDR3 reads CASYSHTYEQYF. In DNA, the CDR3 is TGTGCCAGCTACAGTCACACCTACGAGCAGTACTTC.